This passage covers 5 T cell receptor beta chains from one sample sequenced in a study of blood T cell repertoires in COVID-19. Data came from immunoSEQ multiplex PCR; TCRdb stores just in-frame clones and leaves some out. This table holds about 250,000 clones, about 82% found once. The sample consisted of peripheral blood. The receptors here all came from a woman older than 75 with COVID-19, enrolled during active disease.

The chain joins TRBV7-9 to TRBJ1-1; 9 nucleotides agree with TRBD1. The germline CDR1 and CDR2 sequences are SEHNR and FQNEAQ (reference sequence). Germline trimming cut 5 bases from V and 5 bases from J; bases unmatched to any gene: 3. This CDR3 is 13 amino acids long. The CDR3 nucleotides are TGTGCCAGCAGCCACGGACAGGGGACTGAAGCTTTCTTT. It yields the protein CASSHGQGTEAFF.

The chain links TRBV7-2 to TRBJ1-1; D remains unclear. CDR1 is SGHTA, CDR2 FQGNSA, per germline. V lost 3 bases to trimming and J lost 4 bases, with 12 bases between them. There are 14 residues in the CDR3. The DNA for the CDR3 is TGTGCCAGCAGCTTCTCCAGGTCAAGCACTGAAGCTTTCTTT. It is translated as CASSFSRSSTEAFF. Full variable domain (rest looked up from reference TRBV7-2 and TRBJ1-1): GAGVSQSPSNKVTEKGKDVELRCDPISGHTALYWYRQSLGQGLEFLIYFQGNSAPDKSGLPSDRFSAERTGGSVSTLTIQRTQQEDSAVYLCASSFSRSSTEAFFGQGTRLTVV.

The gene calls are TRBV6-1 and TRBJ2-1; 9 bases line up with TRBD1. The CDR3 has 16 residues. The germline V gene has CDR1 MNHNS and CDR2 SASEGT. The trim removed 2 bases at V and 7 bases at J, leaving 9 bases unmatched. Here the CDR3 reads CASSELFGQGKNEQFF. The DNA for the CDR3 is TGTGCCAGCAGTGAACTCTTTGGACAGGGGAAGAATGAGCAGTTCTTC.

This rearrangement joins TRBV28 to TRBJ2-3, with TRBD1 matching over 8 bases. CDR1 and CDR2 (germline): MDHEN, SYDVKM. The V and J ends lost 3 bases and 4 bases, in that order; junction bases with no gene match: 6. This CDR3 region has 15 residues. CDR3 sequence reads: CASSFGDRLADTQYF. CDR3 bases: TGTGCCAGCAGTTTTGGGGACAGGTTGGCAGATACGCAGTATTTT.

The chain carries TRBV10-3 and TRBJ2-7, with 9 bases identical to TRBD2. Germline V lookup: CDR1 ENHRY, CDR2 SYGVKD. J gave up 1 base and V 1 base, and 20 bases lay outside the gene matches. This CDR3 contains 21 residues. This CDR3 reads CAISELVVASGVPGGSYEQYF. The CDR3 nucleotides are TGTGCCATCAGTGAGTTAGTCGTCGCTAGCGGGGTGCCAGGGGGGTCCTACGAGCAGTACTTC.